The rows below give T cell receptor beta chains drawn from one sample of a study of T cells in localized non-small cell lung cancer. Measured with immunoSEQ multiplex PCR; TCRdb has only the in-frame clones, and not every one. The sample includes about 1,300 clones, about 25% of them seen just once. The sample was lung tumor tissue, taken before any cancer treatment. Receptors originate from a male donor aged 60 or older with stage I squamous cell lung carcinoma. The CDR3 runs from the conserved cysteine through the conserved F or W. A D gene is named only where the DNA matches it firmly. The size of a clone is reported for some rows only, either as once, few or many, or as a class for expanded clones.

j_call,v_call,d_call,clone_size,cdr3_aa,cdr3_nt
TRBJ2-5,TRBV6-8,TRBD2,.,CASTGTSDYQETQYF,TGTGCCAGCACCGGGACTAGTGATTACCAAGAGACCCAGTACTTC
TRBJ2-1,TRBV7-5,.,few,CASSLSSGSYNEQFF,TGTGCCAGCAGCTTGTCTAGCGGTTCCTACAATGAGCAGTTCTTC
TRBJ1-3,TRBV19,TRBD1,few,CASTPPSTGENTIYF,TGTGCCAGTACTCCTCCTTCGACAGGGGAGAACACCATATATTTT
TRBJ2-3,TRBV11-3,TRBD2,medium-sized,CASSLGGSGTDTQYF,TGTGCCAGCAGCTTAGGCGGGAGCGGCACAGATACGCAGTATTTT
TRBJ2-2,TRBV6-8,.,large,CASSPREQRSTGELFF,TGTGCCAGCAGTCCCCGGGAGCAGAGGTCTACCGGGGAGCTGTTTTTT
TRBJ2-7,TRBV11-3,.,few,CASSSYRDTDYEQYF,TGTGCCAGCAGCTCCTATCGGGACACAGACTACGAGCAGTACTTC
TRBJ1-3,TRBV29-1,TRBD1,.,CSVGTGVGNTIYF,TGCAGCGTCGGGACAGGGGTTGGAAACACCATATATTTT
TRBJ1-2,TRBV9,TRBD1,medium-sized,CASSLQGNYGYTF,TGTGCCAGCAGCTTACAGGGGAACTATGGCTACACCTTC
TRBJ2-3,TRBV29-1,.,.,CSVGGYRSTDTQYF,TGCAGCGTTGGGGGGTATCGGAGCACAGATACGCAGTATTTT
TRBJ2-5,TRBV6-8,.,few,CASSSEWVRQETQYF,TGTGCCAGCAGTTCCGAATGGGTGAGGCAAGAGACCCAGTACTTC
TRBJ1-1,TRBV4-1,TRBD1,.,CASSQVDRARGNTEAFF,TGCGCCAGCAGCCAAGTAGACAGGGCCCGAGGTAATACTGAAGCTTTCTTT
TRBJ2-5,TRBV9,TRBD2,medium-sized,CASTASGGLETQYF,TGTGCCAGCACTGCTAGCGGGGGGCTAGAGACCCAGTACTTC
TRBJ1-2,TRBV9,.,few,CASTLQGNYGYTF,TGTGCCAGCACCTTACAGGGTAACTATGGCTACACCTTC
TRBJ2-6,TRBV11-3,.,.,CASSLGQSTGANVLTF,TGTGCCAGCAGCTTAGGGCAGTCAACTGGGGCCAACGTCCTGACTTTC
TRBJ2-5,TRBV19,.,.,CASSPGLQETQYF,TGTGCCAGTAGCCCCGGGCTACAAGAGACCCAGTACTTC
TRBJ1-3,TRBV4-1,.,large,CASSQGASGNTIYF,TGCGCCAGCAGCCAAGGGGCCTCTGGAAACACCATATATTTT
TRBJ2-5,TRBV9,TRBD2,few,CASSAHKTSGDQETQYF,TGTGCCAGCAGCGCCCACAAGACTAGCGGGGACCAAGAGACCCAGTACTTC
TRBJ1-2,TRBV6-8,.,few,CASSSHSDLTYGYTF,TGTGCCAGCAGTTCCCACTCGGACCTAACCTATGGCTACACCTTC
TRBJ1-3,TRBV6-8,.,few,CATPNLPSGNTIYF,TGTGCCACCCCCAATCTCCCCTCTGGAAACACCATATATTTT
TRBJ2-7,TRBV9,TRBD2,.,CASSVGLAGNSYEQYF,TGTGCCAGCAGCGTAGGGCTAGCGGGGAACTCCTACGAGCAGTACTTC
TRBJ2-1,TRBV11-3,.,medium-sized,CASSPGGGPWDEQFF,TGTGCCAGCAGCCCAGGTGGCGGGCCTTGGGATGAGCAGTTCTTC
TRBJ1-6,TRBV4-1,TRBD1,few,CASSQDSTGAGSPLHF,TGCGCCAGCAGCCAGGATTCGACAGGGGCTGGTTCACCCCTCCACTTT
TRBJ1-2,TRBV10-2,.,.,CASSVRRGTGYTF,TGCGCCAGCAGTGTCCGCCGGGGTACTGGCTACACCTTC
TRBJ1-1,TRBV11-3,.,medium-sized,CASSQNLPNTEAFF,TGTGCCAGCAGCCAAAATTTACCGAACACTGAAGCTTTCTTT
TRBJ2-7,TRBV6-8,.,.,CAISGPLRYEQYF,TGTGCCATCAGTGGTCCGCTGAGGTACGAGCAGTACTTC
TRBJ2-6,TRBV6-7,.,few,CASSYLDSMGGANVLTF,TGTGCCAGCAGTTACCTGGACTCTATGGGTGGGGCCAACGTCCTGACTTTC
TRBJ2-2,TRBV18,TRBD1,.,CASSPRQGSTGELFF,TGTGCCAGCTCACCCCGACAGGGGAGCACCGGGGAGCTGTTTTTT
TRBJ1-2,TRBV9,TRBD1,large,CASSSWGQDYGYTF,TGTGCCAGCAGCTCTTGGGGACAGGACTATGGCTACACCTTC
TRBJ1-5,TRBV19,TRBD1,.,CASSPLDRGDQPQHF,TGTGCCAGTTCCCCGCTGGACAGGGGGGATCAGCCCCAGCATTTT
TRBJ2-7,TRBV10-2,.,.,CASSEYEQAYEQYF,TGCGCCAGCAGTGAGTATGAACAGGCCTACGAGCAGTACTTC
TRBJ1-1,TRBV6-8,.,.,CAIEAGAALTEAFF,TGTGCCATCGAGGCAGGGGCCGCCTTGACTGAAGCTTTCTTT
TRBJ2-5,TRBV18,.,.,CASSLTEKETQYF,TGTGCCAGCTCACTGACAGAAAAAGAGACCCAGTACTTC
TRBJ2-5,TRBV29-1,TRBD1,.,CSGGQGSQETQYF,TGCAGCGGGGGACAGGGATCCCAAGAGACCCAGTACTTC
TRBJ2-7,TRBV19,.,large,CASSIVGDYEQYF,TGTGCCAGTAGTATAGTTGGGGACTACGAGCAGTACTTC
TRBJ2-6,TRBV12-5,.,.,CASGPPRGTGANVLTF,TGTGCTAGTGGTCCCCCCCGGGGAACTGGGGCCAACGTCCTGACTTTC
TRBJ1-2,TRBV4-1,.,large,CASSQGGEGYGYTF,TGCGCCAGCAGCCAAGGCGGGGAGGGCTATGGCTACACCTTC
TRBJ1-1,TRBV6-8,TRBD1,.,CASSYSGTVNTEAFF,TGTGCCAGCAGTTACTCTGGGACAGTGAACACTGAAGCTTTCTTT
TRBJ2-5,TRBV1,.,.,CASSQEPPGAWEETQYF,TGCGCCAGCAGCCAAGAGCCCCCCGGGGCGTGGGAGGAGACCCAGTACTTC
TRBJ1-5,TRBV19,.,few,CASSIQGGFNQPQHF,TGTGCCAGTAGTATACAGGGAGGCTTCAATCAGCCCCAGCATTTT
TRBJ2-6,TRBV18,TRBD1,.,CASSSSDRGTSGANVLTF,TGTGCCAGCTCGAGTTCGGACAGGGGAACTTCAGGGGCCAACGTCCTGACTTTC
TRBJ1-4,TRBV12-5,.,.,CASGYWDPRNEKLFF,TGTGCTAGTGGCTATTGGGACCCACGTAATGAAAAACTGTTTTTT
TRBJ1-1,TRBV11-3,.,.,CASSRDTQNTEAFF,TGTGCCAGCAGCCGAGACACCCAGAACACTGAAGCTTTCTTT
TRBJ2-3,TRBV5-1,.,.,CASSLGSTRDTQYF,TGCGCCAGCAGCTTGGGGTCAACCAGAGATACGCAGTATTTT
TRBJ2-3,TRBV19,.,few,CASSIAGSTDTQYF,TGTGCCAGTAGTATAGCGGGGAGCACAGATACGCAGTATTTT
TRBJ1-6,TRBV6-8,.,.,CASGPQGGTPRSPLHF,TGTGCCAGCGGCCCACAGGGAGGAACCCCCCGTTCACCCCTCCACTTT
TRBJ1-6,TRBV28,.,large,CASSTRDTTNSPLHF,TGTGCCAGCAGTACCCGGGACACTACTAATTCACCCCTCCACTTT
TRBJ2-1,TRBV30,.,few,CAWSFSMRNNEQFF,TGTGCCTGGAGTTTTAGTATGAGGAACAATGAGCAGTTCTTC
TRBJ2-5,TRBV19,TRBD2,few,CASSWTGLAGGQETQYF,TGTGCCAGTAGTTGGACCGGGCTAGCGGGAGGGCAAGAGACCCAGTACTTC